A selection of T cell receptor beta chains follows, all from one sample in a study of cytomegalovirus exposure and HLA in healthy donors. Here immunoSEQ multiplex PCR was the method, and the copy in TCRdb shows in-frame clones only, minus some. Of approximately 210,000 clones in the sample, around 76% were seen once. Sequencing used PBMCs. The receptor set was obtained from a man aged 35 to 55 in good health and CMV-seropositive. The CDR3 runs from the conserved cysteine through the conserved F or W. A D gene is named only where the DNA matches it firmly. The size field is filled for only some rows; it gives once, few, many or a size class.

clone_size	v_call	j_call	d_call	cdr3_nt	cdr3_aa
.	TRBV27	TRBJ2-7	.	TGTGCCAGCCGCGGACTGGGATCCTACGAGCAGTACTTC	CASRGLGSYEQYF
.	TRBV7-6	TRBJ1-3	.	TGTGCCAGCAGCTTCAGGAGTGCGGGGGGCTCTGGAAACACCATATATTTT	CASSFRSAGGSGNTIYF
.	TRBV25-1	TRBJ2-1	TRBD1	TGTGCCAGCAGGAGGGGGACAGGGGTGCTAAATGAGCAGTTCTTC	CASRRGTGVLNEQFF
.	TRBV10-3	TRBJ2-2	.	TGTGCCATCAGTGCCGGGTCCCAAGGCGGGGAGCTGTTTTTT	CAISAGSQGGELFF
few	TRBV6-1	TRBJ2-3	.	TGTGCCAGCAGTGAAGATAGGGGGAGAGGGGAAGATACGCAGTATTTT	CASSEDRGRGEDTQYF
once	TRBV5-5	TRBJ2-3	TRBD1	TGTGCCAGCAACAGACAGGGGGCTGTAGATACGCAGTATTTT	CASNRQGAVDTQYF
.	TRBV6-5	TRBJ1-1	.	TGTGCCAGCAGCCCCGGACAGAAAAACACTGAAGCTTTCTTT	CASSPGQKNTEAFF
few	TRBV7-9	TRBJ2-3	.	TGTGCCAGCAGACCAAAAGTCGGCGGAGGGGCTAGCACAGATACGCAGTATTTT	CASRPKVGGGASTDTQYF
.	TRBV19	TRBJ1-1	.	TGTGCCAGTAGTATCCCATCTGAAGCTTTCTTT	CASSIPSEAFF
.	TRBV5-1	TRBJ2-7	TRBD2	TGCGCCAGCAGCTCATTGTTAAAGCGGGGGGAGCAGTACTTC	CASSSLLKRGEQYF
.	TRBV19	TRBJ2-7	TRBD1	TGTGCCAGTAGTCGGACAGGGGGAACCTCCTACGAGCAGTACTTC	CASSRTGGTSYEQYF
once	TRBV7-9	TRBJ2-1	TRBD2	TGTGCCAGCAGCTTACGGCTAGCGGGGAGCTCCTACAATGAGCAGTTCTTC	CASSLRLAGSSYNEQFF
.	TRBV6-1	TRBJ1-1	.	TGTGCCAACGAGGGGGAGAACACTGAAGCTTTCTTT	CANEGENTEAFF
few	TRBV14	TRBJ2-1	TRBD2	TGTGCCAGCAGCCAAGATGGGACTATCCCGGGCAATGAGCAGTTCTTC	CASSQDGTIPGNEQFF
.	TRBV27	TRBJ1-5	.	TGTGCCAGCAGTTTCAGTAGCAATCAGCCCCAGCATTTT	CASSFSSNQPQHF
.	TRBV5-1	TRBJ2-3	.	TGCGCCAGCAGCTCTTCTCCAACTACAGATACGCAGTATTTT	CASSSSPTTDTQYF
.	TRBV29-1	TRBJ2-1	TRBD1	TGCAGCGCCCTCCCGGGACAGGGGTTCGGGAATGAGCAGTTCTTC	CSALPGQGFGNEQFF
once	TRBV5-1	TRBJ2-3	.	TGCGCCAGCAGCGCTCTAGCAGCTAGCACAGATACGCAGTATTTT	CASSALAASTDTQYF
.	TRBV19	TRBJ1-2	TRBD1	TGTGCCAGTAGTATAACCGGCAGGGGGCAAGGCTACACCTTC	CASSITGRGQGYTF
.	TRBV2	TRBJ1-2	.	TGTGCCAGCAGTGACGACAGAAATCTCTATGGCTACACCTTC	CASSDDRNLYGYTF
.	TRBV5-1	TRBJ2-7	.	TGCGCCAGCAGCTCAAGCGGGTTGGGCGAGCAGTACTTC	CASSSSGLGEQYF
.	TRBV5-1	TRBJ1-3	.	TGCGCCAGCAGCTTGGCCCCGGGGTCTGGAAACACCATATATTTT	CASSLAPGSGNTIYF
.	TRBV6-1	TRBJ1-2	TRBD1	TGTGCCAGCAGTAAACGGACAGGGGAACCCTATGGCTACACCTTC	CASSKRTGEPYGYTF
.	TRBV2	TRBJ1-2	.	TGTGCCAGCAGTAACAGAAACTATGGCTACACCTTC	CASSNRNYGYTF
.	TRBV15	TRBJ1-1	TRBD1	TGTGCCACCAGCAGAACACACAGGGGTTTTGGCACTGAAGCTTTCTTT	CATSRTHRGFGTEAFF
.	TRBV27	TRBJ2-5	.	TGTGCCAGCAGCCCCAGTGGAGGAGAGACCCAGTACTTC	CASSPSGGETQYF
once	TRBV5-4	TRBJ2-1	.	TGTGCCAGCAGCTCCTCGACTAGTAGGTCCTACAATGAGCAGTTCTTC	CASSSSTSRSYNEQFF
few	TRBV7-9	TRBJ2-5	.	TGTGCCAGCAGCCGAGGAGGGAGCGAGACCCAGTACTTC	CASSRGGSETQYF
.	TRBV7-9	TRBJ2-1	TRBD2	TGTGCCAGCAGCCACACTAGCGGGACCAGGAATGAGCAGTTCTTC	CASSHTSGTRNEQFF
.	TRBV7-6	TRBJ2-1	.	TGTGCCAGCAGCTTAGCGGCGGGATACGATGAGCAGTTCTTC	CASSLAAGYDEQFF
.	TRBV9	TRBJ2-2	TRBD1	TGTGCCAGCAGCGATCCTCGGACAGGGACGGACACCGGGGAGCTGTTTTTT	CASSDPRTGTDTGELFF
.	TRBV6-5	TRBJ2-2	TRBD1	TGTGCCAGCAGTTGGACAGGGGAAAACACCGGGGAGCTGTTTTTT	CASSWTGENTGELFF
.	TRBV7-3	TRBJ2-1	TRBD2	TGTGCCAGCAGCTCCTGGACTAGGGGACGAGGTGAGCAGTTCTTC	CASSSWTRGRGEQFF
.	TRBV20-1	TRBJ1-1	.	TGCAGTGGACGGGGTGAGACTGAAGCTTTCTTT	CSGRGETEAFF
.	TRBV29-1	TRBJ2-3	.	TGCAGCGTTGAAGATCATCGTTCGGGGCAGTATTTT	CSVEDHRSGQYF
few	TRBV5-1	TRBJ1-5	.	TGCGCCAGCAGCTTGGTCCCCGATCAGCCCCAGCATTTT	CASSLVPDQPQHF
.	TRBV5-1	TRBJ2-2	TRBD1	TGCGCCAGCAGCTCCAGGACAGGCAACACCGGGGAGCTGTTTTTT	CASSSRTGNTGELFF
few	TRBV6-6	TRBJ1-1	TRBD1	TGTGCCAGCAGTACAGGGGAGGCGAAGACTTTCTTT	CASSTGEAKTFF
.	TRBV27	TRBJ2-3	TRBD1	TGTGCCAGCAGTATCCGGACAGGGGGCATGCAGGGAGATACGCAGTATTTT	CASSIRTGGMQGDTQYF
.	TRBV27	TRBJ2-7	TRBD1	TGTGCCAGCAGTTTCGACAGGGGCAACGAGCAGTACTTC	CASSFDRGNEQYF
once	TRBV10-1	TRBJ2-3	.	TGCGCCAGCAGTGAGTCGGGACTTAGCACAGATACGCAGTATTTT	CASSESGLSTDTQYF
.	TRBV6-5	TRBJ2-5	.	TGTGCCAGCAGGAGGACAGCACAAGAGACCCAGTACTTC	CASRRTAQETQYF
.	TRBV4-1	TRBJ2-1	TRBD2	TGCGCCAGCAGCCAACCGAAACTAGCGGGGGTTTCCCGAAGCTCCTACAATGAGCAGTTCTTC	CASSQPKLAGVSRSSYNEQFF
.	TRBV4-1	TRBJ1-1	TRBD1	TGCGCCAGCAGCCTTGGGACAGGGAGAGGAACTGAAGCTTTCTTT	CASSLGTGRGTEAFF
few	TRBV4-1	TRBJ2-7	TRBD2	TGCGCCAGCAGCCAGCCGGGACTAGCCCACGAGCAGTACTTC	CASSQPGLAHEQYF
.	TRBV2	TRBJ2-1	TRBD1	TGTGCCAGCAGCCCAATACTGGGACAGGGGGCGGGCAATGAGCAGTTCTTC	CASSPILGQGAGNEQFF
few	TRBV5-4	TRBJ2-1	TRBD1	TGTGCCAGCAGCGTAACGGGACAGGGACGGGATGAGCAGTTCTTC	CASSVTGQGRDEQFF
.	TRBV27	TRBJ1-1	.	TGTGCCAGCAGGGCCTCTTTGAACACTGAAGCTTTCTTT	CASRASLNTEAFF
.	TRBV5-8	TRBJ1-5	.	TGTGCCAGCACCCTAGGCCTTGGCAATCAGCCCCAGCATTTT	CASTLGLGNQPQHF